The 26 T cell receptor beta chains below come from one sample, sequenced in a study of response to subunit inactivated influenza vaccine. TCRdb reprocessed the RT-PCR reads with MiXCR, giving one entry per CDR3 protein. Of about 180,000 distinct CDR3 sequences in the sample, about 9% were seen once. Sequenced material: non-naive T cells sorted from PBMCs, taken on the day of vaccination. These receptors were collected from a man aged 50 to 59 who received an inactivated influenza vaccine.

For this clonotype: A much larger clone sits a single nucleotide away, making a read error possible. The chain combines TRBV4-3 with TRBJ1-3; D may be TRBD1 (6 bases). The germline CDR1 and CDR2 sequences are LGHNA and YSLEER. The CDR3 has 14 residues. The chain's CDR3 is CASSQGGSGDTIYF. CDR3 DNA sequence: TGCGCCAGCAGCCAGGGGGGCTCTGGAGACACCATATATTTT.

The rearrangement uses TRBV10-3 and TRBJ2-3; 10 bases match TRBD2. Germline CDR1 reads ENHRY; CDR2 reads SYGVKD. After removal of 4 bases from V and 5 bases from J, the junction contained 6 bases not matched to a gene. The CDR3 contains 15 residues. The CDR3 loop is CAISGSGGAGDTQYF. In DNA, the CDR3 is TGTGCCATCAGTGGGAGCGGGGGGGCTGGAGATACGCAGTATTTT.

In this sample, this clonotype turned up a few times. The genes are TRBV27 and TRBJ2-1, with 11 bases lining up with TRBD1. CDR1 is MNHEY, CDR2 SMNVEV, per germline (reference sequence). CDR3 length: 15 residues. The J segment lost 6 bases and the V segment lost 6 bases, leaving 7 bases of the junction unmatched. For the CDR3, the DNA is TGTGCCAGCAGGAGCCCGGGACAGGGGGGCAATGAGCAGTTCTTC. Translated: CASRSPGQGGNEQFF.

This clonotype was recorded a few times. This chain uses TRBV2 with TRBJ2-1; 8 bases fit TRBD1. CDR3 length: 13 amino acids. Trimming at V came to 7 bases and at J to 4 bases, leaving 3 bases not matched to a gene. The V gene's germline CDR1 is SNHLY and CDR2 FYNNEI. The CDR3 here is CASNQGAYNEQFF. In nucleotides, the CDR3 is TGTGCCAGCAACCAGGGGGCTTACAATGAGCAGTTCTTC.

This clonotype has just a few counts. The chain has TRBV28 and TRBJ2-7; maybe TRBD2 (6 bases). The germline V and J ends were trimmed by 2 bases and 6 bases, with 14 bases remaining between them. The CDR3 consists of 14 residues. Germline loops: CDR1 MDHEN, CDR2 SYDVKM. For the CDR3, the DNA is TGTGCCAGCAGTTTAACGGGGGTAAAGGGCGAGCAGTACTTC. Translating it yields CASSLTGVKGEQYF.

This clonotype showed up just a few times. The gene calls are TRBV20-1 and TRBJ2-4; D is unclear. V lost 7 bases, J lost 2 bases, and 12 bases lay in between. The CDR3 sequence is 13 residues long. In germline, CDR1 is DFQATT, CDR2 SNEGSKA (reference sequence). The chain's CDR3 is CSVSPRTKNIQYF. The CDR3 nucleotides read TGCAGTGTTAGCCCCCGAACCAAAAACATTCAGTACTTC.

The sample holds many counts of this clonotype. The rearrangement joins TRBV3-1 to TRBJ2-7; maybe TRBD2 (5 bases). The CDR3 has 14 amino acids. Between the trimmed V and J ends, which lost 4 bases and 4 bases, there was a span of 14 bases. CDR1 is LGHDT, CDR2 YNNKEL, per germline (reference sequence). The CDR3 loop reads CASSRTSFGYEQYF. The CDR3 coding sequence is TGTGCCAGCAGCCGAACTAGTTTTGGGTACGAGCAGTACTTC.

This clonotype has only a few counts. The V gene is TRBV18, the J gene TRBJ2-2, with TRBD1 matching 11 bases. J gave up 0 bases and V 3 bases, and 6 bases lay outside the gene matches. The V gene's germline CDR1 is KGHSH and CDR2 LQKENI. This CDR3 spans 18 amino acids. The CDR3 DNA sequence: TGTGCCAGCTCACCCACCGGGACAGGGGGACCGAACACCGGGGAGCTGTTTTTT. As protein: CASSPTGTGGPNTGELFF.

Written as DNA, the CDR3 is TGTGCCAGCAGGCCTGAACGGGGTGGACGGACTGAAGCTTTCTTT. Residues: CASRPERGGRTEAFF. The V gene is TRBV12-3 or TRBV12-4, the J gene TRBJ1-1; no definite D call. This CDR3 spans 15 amino acids. The V and J ends lost 6 bases and 5 bases respectively, with 19 bases between them.

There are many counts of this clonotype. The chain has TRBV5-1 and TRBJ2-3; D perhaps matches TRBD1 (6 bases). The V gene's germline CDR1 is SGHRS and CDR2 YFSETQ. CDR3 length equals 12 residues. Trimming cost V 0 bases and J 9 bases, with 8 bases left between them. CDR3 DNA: TGCGCCAGCAGCTTGGAGGGGACAACGCAGTATTTT. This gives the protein CASSLEGTTQYF.

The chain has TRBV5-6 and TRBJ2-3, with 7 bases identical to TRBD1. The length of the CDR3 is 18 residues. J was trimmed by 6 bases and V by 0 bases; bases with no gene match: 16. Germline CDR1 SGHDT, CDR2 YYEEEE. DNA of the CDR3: TGTGCCAGCAGCTTGGTCAAGGTGGACAGGCGAAGGGCTGATACGCAGTATTTT. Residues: CASSLVKVDRRRADTQYF.

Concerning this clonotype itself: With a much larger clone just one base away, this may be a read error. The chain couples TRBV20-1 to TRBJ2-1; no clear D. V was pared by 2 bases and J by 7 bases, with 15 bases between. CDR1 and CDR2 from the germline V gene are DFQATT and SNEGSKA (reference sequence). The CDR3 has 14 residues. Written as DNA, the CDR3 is TGCAGTGCTAGAATGGGTCTGGCCCGAAATGAGCAGTTCTTC. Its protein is CSARMGLARNEQFF.

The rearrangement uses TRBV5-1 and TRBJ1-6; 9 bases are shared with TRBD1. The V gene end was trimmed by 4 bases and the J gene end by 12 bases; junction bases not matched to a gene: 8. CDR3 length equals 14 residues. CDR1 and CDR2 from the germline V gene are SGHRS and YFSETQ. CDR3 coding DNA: TGCGCCAGCAGCGCCCGGGACAGGGACGGACCCCTCCACTTT. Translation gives CASSARDRDGPLHF.

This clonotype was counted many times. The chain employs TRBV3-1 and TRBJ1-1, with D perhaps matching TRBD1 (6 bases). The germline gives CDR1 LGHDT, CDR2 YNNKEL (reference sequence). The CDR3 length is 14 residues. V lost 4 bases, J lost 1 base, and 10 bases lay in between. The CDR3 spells CASSPTTGNTEAFF. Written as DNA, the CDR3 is TGTGCCAGCAGCCCCACGACAGGGAACACTGAAGCTTTCTTT.

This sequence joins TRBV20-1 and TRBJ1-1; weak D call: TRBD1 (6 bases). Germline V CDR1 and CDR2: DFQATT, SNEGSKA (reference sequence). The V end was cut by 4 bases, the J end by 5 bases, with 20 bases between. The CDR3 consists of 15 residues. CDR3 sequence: CSAIPQGGSGTEAFF. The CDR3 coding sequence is TGCAGTGCTATACCACAGGGAGGTAGTGGGACTGAAGCTTTCTTT.

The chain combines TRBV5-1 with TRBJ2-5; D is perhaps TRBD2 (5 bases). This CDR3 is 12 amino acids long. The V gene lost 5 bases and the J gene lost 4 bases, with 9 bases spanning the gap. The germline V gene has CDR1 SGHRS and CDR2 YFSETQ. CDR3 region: CASSSGIETQYF. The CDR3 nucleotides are TGCGCCAGCAGTTCGGGGATAGAGACCCAGTACTTC.

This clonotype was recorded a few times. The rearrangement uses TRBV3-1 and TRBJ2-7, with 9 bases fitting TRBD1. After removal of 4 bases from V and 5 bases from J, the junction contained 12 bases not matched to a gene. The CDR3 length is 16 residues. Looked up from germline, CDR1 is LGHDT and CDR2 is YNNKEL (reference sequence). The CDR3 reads CASSLGTGLLSHEQYF. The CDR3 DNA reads TGTGCCAGCAGCCTCGGGACAGGGTTATTGTCCCACGAGCAGTACTTC.

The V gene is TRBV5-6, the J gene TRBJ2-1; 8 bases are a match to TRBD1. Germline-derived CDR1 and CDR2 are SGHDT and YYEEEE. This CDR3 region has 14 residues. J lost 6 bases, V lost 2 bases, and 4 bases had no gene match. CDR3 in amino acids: CASSLQGVVNEQFF. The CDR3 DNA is TGTGCCAGCAGCTTACAGGGGGTGGTCAATGAGCAGTTCTTC. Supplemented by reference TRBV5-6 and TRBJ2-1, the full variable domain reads DAGVTQSPTHLIKTRGQQVTLRCSPKSGHDTVSWYQQALGQGPQFIFQYYEEEERQRGNFPDRFSGHQFPNYSSELNVNALLLGDSALYLCASSLQGVVNEQFFGPGTRLTVL.

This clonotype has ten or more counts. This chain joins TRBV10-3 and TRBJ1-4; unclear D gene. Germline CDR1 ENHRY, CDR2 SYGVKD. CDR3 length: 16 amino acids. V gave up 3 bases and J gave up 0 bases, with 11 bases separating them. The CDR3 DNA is TGTGCCATCAGTGAAGTCCGCCACTCAACTAATGAAAAACTGTTTTTT. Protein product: CAISEVRHSTNEKLFF.

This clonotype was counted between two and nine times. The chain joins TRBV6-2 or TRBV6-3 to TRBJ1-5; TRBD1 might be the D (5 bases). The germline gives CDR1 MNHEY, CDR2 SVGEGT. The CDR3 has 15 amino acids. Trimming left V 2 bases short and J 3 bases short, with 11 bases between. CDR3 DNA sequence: TGTGCCAGCAGTTACGGGCAGGGCAACAATCAGCCCCAGCATTTT. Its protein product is CASSYGQGNNQPQHF.

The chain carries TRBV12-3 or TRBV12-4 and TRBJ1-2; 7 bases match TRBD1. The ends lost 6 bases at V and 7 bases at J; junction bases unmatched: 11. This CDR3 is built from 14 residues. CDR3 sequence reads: CASSLGQRKRGYTF. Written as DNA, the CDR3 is TGTGCCAGCAGCTTGGGACAGCGAAAGCGTGGCTACACCTTC.

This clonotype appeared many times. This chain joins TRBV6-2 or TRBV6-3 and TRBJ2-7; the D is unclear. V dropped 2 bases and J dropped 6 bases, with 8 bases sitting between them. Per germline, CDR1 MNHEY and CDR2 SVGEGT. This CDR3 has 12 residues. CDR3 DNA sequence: TGTGCCAGCAGTTACGTATCTCTCGAGCAGTACTTC. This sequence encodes CASSYVSLEQYF.

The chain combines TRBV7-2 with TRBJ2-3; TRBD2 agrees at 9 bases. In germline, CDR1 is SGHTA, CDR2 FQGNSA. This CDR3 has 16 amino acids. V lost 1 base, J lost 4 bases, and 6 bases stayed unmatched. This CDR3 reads CTSSLVGLAGADTQYF. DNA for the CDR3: TGTACCAGCAGCTTAGTAGGCTTAGCGGGAGCAGATACGCAGTATTTT. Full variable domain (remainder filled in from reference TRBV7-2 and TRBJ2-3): GAGVSQSPSNKVTEKGKDVELRCDPISGHTALYWYRQSLGQGLEFLIYFQGNSAPDKSGLPSDRFSAERTGGSVSTLTIQRTQQEDSAVYLCTSSLVGLAGADTQYFGPGTRLTVL.

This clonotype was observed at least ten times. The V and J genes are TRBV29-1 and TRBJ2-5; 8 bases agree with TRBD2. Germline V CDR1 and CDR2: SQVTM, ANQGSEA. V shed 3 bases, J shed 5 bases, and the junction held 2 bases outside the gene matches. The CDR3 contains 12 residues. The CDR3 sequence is CSVETSVETQYF. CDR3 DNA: TGCAGCGTTGAGACTAGCGTTGAGACCCAGTACTTC.

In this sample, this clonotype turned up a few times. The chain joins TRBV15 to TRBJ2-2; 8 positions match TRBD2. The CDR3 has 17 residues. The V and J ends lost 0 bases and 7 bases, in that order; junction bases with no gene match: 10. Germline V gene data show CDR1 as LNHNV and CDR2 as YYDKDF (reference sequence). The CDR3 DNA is TGTGCCACCAGCAGAGATAGTCGACTAGCGAGGGGCGGGGAGCTGTTTTTT. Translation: CATSRDSRLARGGELFF.

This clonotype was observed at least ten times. CDR3 sequence reads: CASSPGTLANTGELFF. In nucleotides, the CDR3 is TGCGCCAGCAGCCCCGGGACTCTCGCGAACACCGGGGAGCTGTTTTTT. The chain is built from TRBV5-1 and TRBJ2-2; D perhaps matches TRBD2 (6 bases). The CDR3 totals 16 residues. Germline CDR1 and CDR2: SGHRS and YFSETQ. V was cut by 4 bases and J by 0 bases, with 13 bases left in between.